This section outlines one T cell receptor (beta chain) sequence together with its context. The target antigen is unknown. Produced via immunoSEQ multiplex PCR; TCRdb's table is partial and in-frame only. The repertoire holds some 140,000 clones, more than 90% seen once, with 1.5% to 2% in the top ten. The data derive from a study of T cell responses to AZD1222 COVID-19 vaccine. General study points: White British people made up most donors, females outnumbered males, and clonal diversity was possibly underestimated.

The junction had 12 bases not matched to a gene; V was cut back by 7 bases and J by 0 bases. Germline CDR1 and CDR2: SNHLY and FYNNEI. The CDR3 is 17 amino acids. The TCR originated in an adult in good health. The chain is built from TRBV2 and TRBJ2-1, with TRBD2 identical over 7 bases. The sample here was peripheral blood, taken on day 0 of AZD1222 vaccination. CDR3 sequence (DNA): TGTGCCAGCATCAGAGATGGGGACTACAGCTCCTACAATGAGCAGTTCTTC. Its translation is CASIRDGDYSSYNEQFF.